This record concerns one T cell receptor (beta chain) sequence. V lost 6 bases, J lost 6 bases, and 6 bases stayed unmatched. CDR1 is MNHNY, CDR2 SVGAGI, per germline (reference sequence). The CDR3 contains 15 residues. This entry belongs to a study of blood T cell repertoires in COVID-19. Study-level background: The United States, Italy and Spain were the sources of the acute and convalescent COVID-19 samples. In each case, the material was cDNA or gDNA derived from T cells, B-cell-depleted T cells, or PBMCs.

In the original analysis: For nucleated cells, counts were estimated from reference gene primer amplification. Assay: immunoSEQ multiplex PCR; the TCRdb copy retains only in-frame clones and omits some. That table is the source of V, J and clone size, and D and trimming were worked out from the DNA. The table includes roughly 53,000 clones, around 84% detected once. The receptor comes from a human donor in a cohort sampled during active COVID-19. Sequencing used peripheral blood. The chain is built from TRBV6-6 and TRBJ1-6; TRBD1 matches 9 bases. The CDR3: CASREQGAGNSPLHF. CDR3 sequence (DNA): TGTGCCAGCAGAGAACAGGGGGCCGGTAATTCACCCCTCCACTTT.